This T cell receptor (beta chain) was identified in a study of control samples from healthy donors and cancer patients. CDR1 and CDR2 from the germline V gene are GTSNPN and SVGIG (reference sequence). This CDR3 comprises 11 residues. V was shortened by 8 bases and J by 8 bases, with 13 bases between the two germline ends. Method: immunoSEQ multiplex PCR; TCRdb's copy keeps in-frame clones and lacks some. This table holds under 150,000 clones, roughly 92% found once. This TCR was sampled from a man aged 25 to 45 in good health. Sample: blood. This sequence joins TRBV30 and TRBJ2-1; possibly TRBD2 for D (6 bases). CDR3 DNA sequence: TGTGCCCGGGGGAGTCGCGATGAGCAGTTCTTC. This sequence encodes CARGSRDEQFF.